What follows are 16 T cell receptor beta chains derived from one specimen sequenced in a study of blood T cell repertoires in COVID-19 (dated by TCRdb to 2020 to 2022). Libraries came from the immunoSEQ multiplex PCR assay. Here the immuneACCESS table is served through TCRdb, limited to in-frame sequences with V and J called. Missing clones are a known gap in these copies; in checked studies unresolved V genes cover under half, and the rest lacks a known reason. This sample holds about 210,000 clones; about 92% were observed only once. The ten biggest clones cover under 1.5% of the sample. Sequencing was performed on peripheral blood. These receptors originate from a man younger than 45 with acute or convalescent COVID-19.

The J gene is TRBJ2-1, the V gene TRBV11-2; 12 bases are a match to TRBD2. Germline V gene lookup returns CDR1 SGHAT and CDR2 FQNNGV. This CDR3 is 17 amino acids long. V lost 2 bases and J lost 5; bases outside the gene matches: 7. The CDR3 sequence: CASSLWSSGGANNEQFF. For the CDR3, the DNA is TGTGCCAGCAGCTTATGGTCTAGCGGGGGGGCTAACAATGAGCAGTTCTTC.

The genes are TRBV24-1 and TRBJ1-2; possibly TRBD1 for D (6 bases). The CDR3 totals 13 residues. Per the germline V gene, CDR1 is KGHDR and CDR2 is SFDVKD. Deletions cut 4 bases from V and 7 bases from J, with 12 bases between. As DNA, the CDR3 is TGTGCCACCAGTGACCGCAGGGGCCTTGGCTACACCTTC. Its translation: CATSDRRGLGYTF.

The V and J genes are TRBV27 and TRBJ2-1; 10 positions match TRBD2. J was trimmed by 6 bases and V by 3 bases; bases with no gene match: 8. Germline-derived CDR1 and CDR2 are MNHEY and SMNVEV (reference sequence). The CDR3 spans 16 residues. The CDR3 DNA reads as TGTGCCAGCAGTTTTTTGACTAGCGGGCGCCCCAATGAGCAGTTCTTC. It translates to CASSFLTSGRPNEQFF.

CDR3 region: CASSPQGAGYGYTF. In nucleotides, the CDR3 is TGTGCCAGTAGCCCACAGGGGGCCGGCTATGGCTACACCTTC. The J gene is TRBJ1-2, the V gene TRBV19; 9 bases are a match to TRBD1. Losses at the gene ends were 6 bases for V and 4 bases for J; bases not matched to a gene: 6. The CDR3 covers 14 residues. The germline CDR1 and CDR2 sequences are LNHDA and SQIVND (reference sequence).

With respect to this clone: One junction end disagrees with the germline gene, perhaps due to a read error. The V call is TRBV6-6, the J call TRBJ2-1, with D possibly TRBD2 on 7 matching bases. CDR3 length: 11 residues. Germline CDR1 is MNHNY and CDR2 is SVGAGI (reference sequence). The chain's CDR3 is CASSYGREGVF. The CDR3, as DNA: TGTGCCAGCAGTTACGGGAGGGAGGGGGTCTTC.

The chain carries TRBV7-2 and TRBJ2-3; D is possibly TRBD2 (6 bases). Germline V gene data show CDR1 as SGHTA and CDR2 as FQGNSA. V was cut by 7 bases and J by 5 bases, with 16 bases left in between. The length of the CDR3 is 14 residues. The CDR3 bases are TGTGCCAGCACGGCCGGGGGAGTTTTAGATACGCAGTATTTT. This translates into CASTAGGVLDTQYF.

The chain uses TRBV19 and TRBJ1-1; D is undetermined. Trimming took off 7 bases at V and 4 bases at J, with 19 bases between the two ends. The CDR3 is 15 residues long. Germline lookup yields CDR1 LNHDA and CDR2 SQIVND (reference sequence). CDR3 nucleotide sequence: TGTGCCAGTAATTCTGGGTTGAGGCGGAGCACTGAAGCTTTCTTT. It is translated as CASNSGLRRSTEAFF.

The rearrangement links TRBV28 to TRBJ2-1; 9 positions agree with TRBD1. CDR3 length: 14 residues. Germline lookup yields CDR1 MDHEN and CDR2 SYDVKM. The junction had 11 bases not matched to a gene; V was cut back by 9 bases and J by 8 bases. CDR3 DNA sequence: TGTGCCAGTCCCGGGACAGGGTCCCCGGATGAGCAGTTCTTC. Its translation is CASPGTGSPDEQFF.

This chain uses TRBV7-8 with TRBJ1-4; TRBD1 aligns across 11 bases. V was clipped by 4 bases and J by 8 bases; unmatched bases: 3. The CDR3 extends over 14 amino acids. The germline V gene has CDR1 SGHVS and CDR2 FQNEAQ. The CDR3 sequence is CASSWGQGEEKLFF. The DNA for the CDR3 is TGTGCCAGCAGCTGGGGACAGGGGGAGGAAAAACTGTTTTTT.

This chain links TRBV5-4 with TRBJ1-5; D call uncertain. Per germline, CDR1 SGHNT and CDR2 YYREEE (reference sequence). Trimming cost V 0 bases and J 5 bases, with 9 bases left between them. The CDR3 totals 14 residues. The CDR3: CASSLAGYDQPQHF. CDR3 nucleotide sequence: TGTGCCAGCAGCTTGGCGGGTTACGATCAGCCCCAGCATTTT.

The genes are TRBV5-1 and TRBJ2-2; no reliable D call. CDR1 SGHRS and CDR2 YFSETQ come from the germline V gene. V was shortened by 6 bases and J by 0 bases, with 9 bases between the two germline ends. The CDR3 loop spans 14 amino acids. The CDR3 loop reads CASKEQTNTGELFF. DNA for the CDR3: TGCGCCAGCAAAGAACAAACGAACACCGGGGAGCTGTTTTTT.

The V gene is TRBV2, the J gene TRBJ2-5; 7 bases align to TRBD1. V gave up 6 bases and J gave up 2 bases; unmatched junction bases: 6. The CDR3 sequence is 14 residues long. Looked up from germline, CDR1 is SNHLY and CDR2 is FYNNEI. The CDR3 sequence: CASRVTGLQETQYF. In DNA form, the CDR3 reads TGTGCCAGCAGGGTGACAGGGCTTCAAGAGACCCAGTACTTC.

This sequence joins TRBV10-3 and TRBJ2-3; possibly TRBD1 for D (6 bases). The CDR3 has 13 amino acids. The germline V and J ends were trimmed by 8 bases and 6 bases, with 15 bases remaining between them. Germline V CDR1 and CDR2: ENHRY, SYGVKD. The CDR3 is CAIGGQLRDTQYF. CDR3 nucleotides: TGTGCCATCGGTGGACAGTTGCGGGATACGCAGTATTTT.

This chain uses TRBV6-7 with TRBJ2-7; 9 bases fit TRBD2. TRBV6-7 falls under the ORF class, with uncertain function. The CDR3 extends over 14 amino acids. The junction had 4 bases not matched to a gene; V was cut back by 7 bases and J by 0 bases. CDR3 coding DNA: TGTGCCAGCATTAGGACTAGCGTCTCCTACGAGCAGTACTTC. This translates into CASIRTSVSYEQYF.

The chain is built from TRBV5-5 and TRBJ1-5; no clear D gene. The CDR3 is made up of 16 amino acids. Per the germline V gene, CDR1 is SGHKS and CDR2 is YYEKEE (reference sequence). Trimming took 1 base from V and 2 from J, leaving 13 bases between them. CDR3 sequence (DNA): TGTGCCAGCAGCTTGATCCTAACACGGGGCAATCAGCCCCAGCATTTT. The encoded protein is CASSLILTRGNQPQHF.

J is TRBJ1-2 and V is TRBV19; D is unresolved. The CDR3 length is 13 residues. Germline CDR1 and CDR2: LNHDA and SQIVND (reference sequence). Trimming stripped 7 bases from V and 8 bases from J, with 17 bases between. The CDR3 here is CASTPPYMGGYTF. CDR3 bases: TGTGCCAGTACCCCACCTTATATGGGCGGCTACACCTTC.